The 29 T cell receptor beta chains reported below all come from one sample, sequenced in a study of shared clonotypes between healthy human individuals. Sequencing used immunoSEQ multiplex PCR; TCRdb keeps in-frame clones, though not all of them. The sample contains 2 million to 2.5 million clones, approximately 96% of which appear only once. The sample consisted of naive CD4+ T cells sorted from blood. This sample's subset: CD45RA+ positively selected. The receptors here all came from a man aged 18 to 35 in good health.

The chain employs TRBV7-3 and TRBJ2-2; perhaps TRBD2 as D (6 bases). Trimming pared 6 bases from V and 3 bases from J, leaving 11 bases between. The CDR3 contains 14 residues. CDR1 and CDR2 (germline): SGHTA, FQGTGA. The chain's CDR3 is CASRLGLHTGELFF. Here the CDR3 DNA reads TGTGCCAGCAGGTTGGGACTTCACACCGGGGAGCTGTTTTTT.

The chain has TRBV2 and TRBJ2-3; D is perhaps TRBD2 (5 bases). The CDR3 sequence is 13 residues long. CDR1 is SNHLY and CDR2 is FYNNEI in the germline V gene. V lost 4 bases, J lost 6 bases, and 11 bases lay in between. This CDR3 reads CASSGLAWDTQYF. As DNA, the CDR3 is TGTGCCAGCAGTGGTTTAGCGTGGGATACGCAGTATTTT.

The chain employs TRBV6-1 and TRBJ1-1; a possible D gene is TRBD1 (5 bases). Germline CDR1 MNHNS, CDR2 SASEGT. This CDR3 has 14 residues. Trimming removed 4 bases at V and 4 bases at J, with 13 bases between. The CDR3 protein is CASSGAGWGTEAFF. As DNA, the CDR3 is TGTGCCAGCAGTGGGGCAGGGTGGGGCACTGAAGCTTTCTTT.

The J gene is TRBJ1-3, the V gene TRBV5-1; 7 bases fit TRBD1. Trimming at V came to 1 base and at J to 8 bases, leaving 15 bases not matched to a gene. CDR1 is SGHRS, CDR2 YFSETQ, per germline. The CDR3 has 17 amino acids. The CDR3 region is CASSLFSSVRGSDTIYF. CDR3 coding DNA: TGCGCCAGCAGCTTGTTTTCAAGCGTCAGGGGGTCGGACACCATATATTTT. Variable domain in full (rest from reference TRBV5-1 and TRBJ1-3): KAGVTQTPRYLIKTRGQQVTLSCSPISGHRSVSWYQQTPGQGLQFLFEYFSETQRNKGNFPGRFSGRQFSNSRSEMNVSTLELGDSALYLCASSLFSSVRGSDTIYFGEGSWLTVV.

The chain has TRBV6-1 and TRBJ2-3; D may be TRBD1 (5 bases). This CDR3 contains 14 residues. Per germline, CDR1 MNHNS and CDR2 SASEGT. V was shortened by 7 bases and J by 2 bases, with 13 bases between the two germline ends. The CDR3 DNA sequence: TGTGCCAGCACTAGGGGATTTTACACAGATACGCAGTATTTT. Amino acids: CASTRGFYTDTQYF.

The table lists this clone with a count of one. The V gene is TRBV4-3, the J gene TRBJ2-3; 7 bases match TRBD2. J was trimmed by 3 bases and V by 4 bases; bases with no gene match: 7. The CDR3 is made up of 15 amino acids. CDR1 and CDR2 from the germline V gene are LGHNA and YSLEER. The CDR3 loop is CASSPQLASTDTQYF. Written as DNA, the CDR3 is TGCGCCAGCAGCCCCCAACTAGCGTCGACAGATACGCAGTATTTT.

Worth noting for this clone: The identical CDR3 is also encoded by other nucleotide sequences in the sample. The J gene is TRBJ1-2, the V gene TRBV5-1; 8 bases map to TRBD1. The CDR3 covers 14 residues. Germline lookup yields CDR1 SGHRS and CDR2 YFSETQ. V gave up 4 bases and J gave up 5 bases; unmatched junction bases: 7. The CDR3 reads CASSAGQGGYGYTF. The CDR3 DNA sequence: TGCGCCAGCAGCGCTGGACAGGGAGGATATGGCTACACCTTC.

V gene TRBV7-9 combines with J gene TRBJ1-6; D is unresolved. Germline V gives CDR1 SEHNR, CDR2 FQNEAQ (reference sequence). This CDR3 is 18 amino acids long. Trimming cost V 5 bases and J 0 bases, with 17 bases left between them. CDR3 amino acids: CASSHSASPSSYNSPLHF. CDR3 nucleotides: TGTGCCAGCAGCCACTCGGCCAGTCCGAGCTCCTATAATTCACCCCTCCACTTT.

The chain links TRBV6-1 to TRBJ1-4; D gene uncertain. The CDR3 length is 14 residues. Germline CDR1 reads MNHNS; CDR2 reads SASEGT. Trimming took 1 base from V and 10 from J, leaving 13 bases between them. The CDR3 DNA follows: TGTGCCAGCAGTGAAGGGTGGTCAGGCAGAAAACTGTTTTTT. Translating it yields CASSEGWSGRKLFF.

In regard to this clone: Different DNA sequences within this sample yield the same CDR3. This chain uses TRBV5-1 with TRBJ2-7; a possible D gene is TRBD1 (6 bases). Per germline, CDR1 SGHRS and CDR2 YFSETQ. Trimming left V 4 bases short and J 3 bases short, with 11 bases between. The CDR3 runs 13 residues. The CDR3 sequence: CASSLRTDYEQYF. The CDR3 bases are TGCGCCAGCAGCCTCCGGACAGACTACGAGCAGTACTTC.

V usage is TRBV29-1 and J usage is TRBJ2-5; D remains ambiguous. V lost 4 bases and J lost 3, with 9 bases in between. CDR1 is SQVTM, CDR2 ANQGSEA, per germline. The CDR3 is made up of 12 amino acids. CDR3 bases: TGCAGCGTTGTGCTTAAAAAAGAGACCCAGTACTTC. Protein sequence: CSVVLKKETQYF. The whole variable domain, filled in from reference TRBV29-1 and TRBJ2-5, reads SAVISQKPSRDICQRGTSLTIQCQVDSQVTMMFWYRQQPGQSLTLIATANQGSEATYESGFVIDKFPISRPNLTFSTLTVSNMSPEDSSIYLCSVVLKKETQYFGPGTRLLVL.

J is TRBJ2-2 and V is TRBV5-4; 7 nucleotides line up with TRBD1. CDR1 and CDR2 (germline): SGHNT, YYREEE (reference sequence). The CDR3 has 16 amino acids. Germline trimming cut 3 bases from V and 1 base from J; bases unmatched to any gene: 6. CDR3 DNA sequence: TGTGCCAGCAGCTCGGAAGCAGGGGGGAACACCGGGGAGCTGTTTTTT. This encodes CASSSEAGGNTGELFF.

The count of this clone is one. The chain has TRBV6-1 and TRBJ1-6; D ambiguous. The CDR3 is 17 amino acids. Germline loops: CDR1 MNHNS, CDR2 SASEGT. Trimming stripped 3 bases from V and 3 bases from J, with 15 bases between. As DNA, the CDR3 is TGTGCCAGCAGTGAGGTTAAGGGAGGTAGCTATAATTCACCCCTCCACTTT. It codes for CASSEVKGGSYNSPLHF.

The chain recombines TRBV6-4 with TRBJ2-7; TRBD1 matches at 11 bases. V trimming: 6 bases; J trimming: 3 bases; junction bases outside the gene matches: 7. The CDR3 spans 15 residues. The germline V gene encodes CDR1 MRHNA and CDR2 SNTAGT. This CDR3 is CASSPYGTGGYEQYF. CDR3 sequence (DNA): TGTGCCAGCAGCCCGTACGGGACAGGGGGCTACGAGCAGTACTTC.

This chain's CDR3 is CASSEPLAGGTDTQYF. CDR3 in DNA: TGTGCCAGCAGTGAGCCCCTAGCGGGGGGCACAGATACGCAGTATTTT. This chain uses TRBV25-1 with TRBJ2-3; 10 nucleotides agree with TRBD2. Per germline, CDR1 MGHDK and CDR2 SYGVNS. Unmatched junction bases numbered 4, after V lost 3 bases and J lost 1 base. The CDR3 is 16 amino acids.

As to this clone: Additional DNA sequences in this sample encode the identical CDR3. CDR3: CASSLLYQPQHF. In nucleotides, the CDR3 is TGTGCCAGCAGTCTCCTCTATCAGCCCCAGCATTTT. This chain joins TRBV28 and TRBJ1-5, with no clear D. Germline CDR1 is MDHEN and CDR2 is SYDVKM. The CDR3 totals 12 residues. The ends were cut back, 5 bases at V and 5 bases at J, with 7 bases in the middle.

The rearrangement links TRBV5-4 to TRBJ1-2; D not resolved. V was shortened by 6 bases and J by 2 bases, with 11 bases between the two germline ends. The CDR3 has 13 amino acids. The V gene's germline CDR1 is SGHNT and CDR2 YYREEE (reference sequence). The CDR3 loop reads CASTARNNYGYTF. DNA for the CDR3: TGTGCCAGCACCGCCCGGAACAACTATGGCTACACCTTC.

The chain joins TRBV10-3 to TRBJ2-1; tentatively, D is TRBD2 (5 bases). CDR1 is ENHRY and CDR2 is SYGVKD in the germline V gene. Trimming shortened V by 2 bases and J by 0 bases, and 11 bases separated the two germline ends. The CDR3 totals 16 residues. In DNA, the CDR3 is TGTGCCATCAGTGAGATGAGGGTTTCCTCCTACAATGAGCAGTTCTTC. It is translated as CAISEMRVSSYNEQFF.

The chain links TRBV5-1 to TRBJ1-1; 8 positions agree with TRBD1. CDR1 and CDR2 from the germline V gene are SGHRS and YFSETQ. The V gene end was trimmed by 5 bases and the J gene end by 2 bases; junction bases not matched to a gene: 5. The CDR3 sequence is 14 residues long. The CDR3 sequence is CASRSGQGNTEAFF. The CDR3 DNA is TGCGCCAGCAGGTCAGGACAGGGAAACACTGAAGCTTTCTTT.

V usage is TRBV18 and J usage is TRBJ1-1; D perhaps matches TRBD1 (6 bases). Germline CDR1 and CDR2: KGHSH and LQKENI. Trimming shortened V by 3 bases and J by 4 bases, and 15 bases separated the two germline ends. The CDR3 has 15 amino acids. The CDR3 bases are TGTGCCAGCTCACCCAGACAGGATCCGAGCACTGAAGCTTTCTTT. Amino acid sequence: CASSPRQDPSTEAFF.

The rearrangement uses TRBV7-3 and TRBJ1-1; TRBD1 is a possible D gene (5 bases). The CDR3 is made up of 15 amino acids. V lost 1 base to trimming and J lost 0 bases, with 9 bases between them. Germline V gene sequence: CDR1 SGHTA, CDR2 FQGTGA. The CDR3 DNA sequence: TGTGCCAGCAGCTTAAGGGGGGGTTTGAACACTGAAGCTTTCTTT. Its protein product is CASSLRGGLNTEAFF.

The chain employs TRBV28 and TRBJ1-5; D is possibly TRBD1 (6 bases). This CDR3 has 14 residues. Trimming took off 5 bases at V and 4 bases at J, with 12 bases between the two ends. Germline-derived CDR1 and CDR2 are MDHEN and SYDVKM. The CDR3 is CASSPQGQNQPQHF. Written as DNA, the CDR3 is TGTGCCAGCAGTCCCCAGGGGCAAAATCAGCCCCAGCATTTT.

The V and J genes are TRBV6-6 and TRBJ2-3; 8 bases align to TRBD2. J was trimmed by 0 bases and V by 7 bases; bases with no gene match: 9. Germline CDR1 MNHNY, CDR2 SVGAGI (reference sequence). This CDR3 has 16 residues. This CDR3 reads CASTRGGTTSTDTQYF. The CDR3 region has the DNA TGTGCCAGCACCCGGGGGGGGACTACTAGCACAGATACGCAGTATTTT.

The chain carries TRBV11-2 and TRBJ2-7, with TRBD1 identical over 8 bases. Germline CDR1 and CDR2: SGHAT and FQNNGV. The CDR3 is 14 residues long. Trimming took 5 bases from V and 6 from J; bases not matched to a gene: 9. The CDR3 nucleotides read TGTGCCAGCAGCCTAAGACAGGGGTTATTCGAGCAGTACTTC. It encodes CASSLRQGLFEQYF.

The chain employs TRBV5-1 and TRBJ2-5; D could derive from TRBD1 or TRBD2 (5 bases each). Trimming left V 4 bases short and J 5 bases short, with 15 bases between. CDR1 and CDR2 from the germline V gene are SGHRS and YFSETQ. The CDR3 loop spans 14 amino acids. The CDR3: CASSLREPGETQYF. The DNA of the CDR3 is TGCGCCAGCAGCCTCAGGGAGCCGGGGGAGACCCAGTACTTC.

This clone was observed a single time. V and J are TRBV29-1 and TRBJ2-1; TRBD2 matches 8 bases. This CDR3 comprises 14 residues. Germline CDR1 is SQVTM and CDR2 is ANQGSEA. The V and J ends lost 7 bases and 0 bases, in that order; junction bases with no gene match: 5. CDR3 coding DNA: TGCAGCGCCGAGAGCGGGAGCTCCTACAATGAGCAGTTCTTC. Translation gives CSAESGSSYNEQFF.

The chain links TRBV25-1 to TRBJ2-3; TRBD1 aligns across 9 bases. CDR3 length: 16 residues. Trimming cost V 3 bases and J 1 base; bases outside gene matches: 5. Germline CDR1 is MGHDK and CDR2 is SYGVNS. In nucleotides, the CDR3 is TGTGCCAGCAGTGATGTCCGGGACAGGGGCACAGATACGCAGTATTTT. Its translation is CASSDVRDRGTDTQYF.

The table lists this clone with a count of one. The V call is TRBV10-2, the J call TRBJ1-3; no firm D call. Germline CDR1 and CDR2: WSHSY and SAAADI. Trimming removed 0 bases from V and 4 bases from J, with 7 bases in between. The CDR3 is 14 amino acids. As DNA, the CDR3 is TGCGCCAGCAGTGAGTCGAAGGCCGGAAACACCATATATTTT. Protein product: CASSESKAGNTIYF.

This clone was seen a single time. V gene TRBV27 combines with J gene TRBJ2-4, with D perhaps matching TRBD1 (7 bases). There are 15 residues in the CDR3. V lost 5 bases, J lost 4 bases, and 15 bases lay in between. The V gene's germline CDR1 is MNHEY and CDR2 SMNVEV (reference sequence). The CDR3 loop is CASSPPTGRKNIQYF. In DNA, the CDR3 is TGTGCCAGCAGTCCGCCGACAGGGAGGAAAAACATTCAGTACTTC.